The source of this TCR beta chain is a study of T cells in Graves' hyperthyroidism and ophthalmopathy. Study-level information: Peripheral blood was collected at initial diagnosis, before any treatment.

The source material, RNA transcripts, was used to amplify TCR beta CDR3 regions. Using the HTBI primer set, a first-round RT-PCR was run on the TCR CDR3. One entry per CDR3 protein results from TCRdb running MiXCR on the multiplex PCR reads. This repertoire shows hundreds of thousands of distinct CDR3 sequences, approximately 25% found once; its top ten account for 11%. This clonotype was picked up a small number of times. Its antigen is still unknown. Uncontrolled infection, other autoimmune disease, pregnancy or lactation disqualified patients from enrolment. Thyroid ultrasound, orbital computed tomography, clinical symptoms, and serum thyroxine and TRAb underpinned diagnoses. This CDR3 is 16 amino acids long. Germline V lookup: CDR1 SGHVS, CDR2 FQNEAQ. Trimming removed 6 bases from V and 4 bases from J, with 18 bases in between. Overall study findings and caveats: Most expanded thyroid clonotypes above 0.001 also appeared in blood.

The material sequenced was blood. The TCR originated in a woman in her 30s with Graves' ophthalmopathy. This sequence joins TRBV7-8 and TRBJ2-2; maybe TRBD1 (6 bases). Here the CDR3 DNA reads TGTGCCAGCAGTGGTCATGGGACAAGGGGCACCGGGGAGCTGTTTTTT. Translated, it gives CASSGHGTRGTGELFF.